One TCR beta chain is described in this entry. This entry belongs to a study of blood T cell repertoires in COVID-19. Data came from immunoSEQ multiplex PCR; TCRdb stores just in-frame clones and leaves some out. The sample includes 150,000 to 200,000 clones, 85% to 90% of them seen just once. This TCR derives from a woman older than 75 in a cohort sampled during active or convalescent COVID-19. Sequencing was carried out using peripheral blood.

CDR3 DNA: TGTGCCAGCAGTACAGGGGGCCTGGATACTGAAGCTTTCTTT. Amino acid sequence: CASSTGGLDTEAFF. V usage is TRBV28 and J usage is TRBJ1-1; TRBD1 matches at 9 bases. Germline V CDR1 and CDR2: MDHEN, SYDVKM. The CDR3 is made up of 14 amino acids. V was pared by 5 bases and J by 5 bases, with 6 bases of the junction left unmatched.